This record covers a single T cell receptor (beta chain). In germline, CDR1 is SGDLS, CDR2 YYNGEE. This CDR3 contains 15 residues. Deletions cut 4 bases from V and 1 base from J, with 11 bases between. This sample is drawn from a study of T cell changes during pregnancy in multiple sclerosis. Profiled with immunoSEQ multiplex PCR; TCRdb holds only in-frame clones, not every one. Counted here are about 60,000 clones, about 92% occurring once; the ten biggest clones make up over 0.8%. J is TRBJ2-2 and V is TRBV9; possible D gene TRBD1, 5 bases. The source of this sequence is a female donor with multiple sclerosis, enrolled in a pregnancy study. The source was peripheral blood, collected in the first trimester of pregnancy. The DNA of the CDR3 is TGTGCCAGCAGCCAGACAGAGCAGAACACCGGGGAGCTGTTTTTT. Protein: CASSQTEQNTGELFF.